This TCR beta chain was identified in a study of blood T cell repertoires in COVID-19. Overall study context: Italy, Spain and the United States were the sources of the convalescent and acute COVID-19 samples. From T cells, B-cell-depleted T cells, or PBMCs came the material, which was cDNA or gDNA.

Clones were sequenced by immunoSEQ multiplex PCR, and TCRdb holds only the in-frame ones, with some missing. This table has roughly 63,000 clones, around 89% appearing once. This clone was observed once. V was pared by 0 bases and J by 6 bases, with 6 bases of the junction left unmatched. Germline V CDR1 and CDR2: LNHNV, YYDKDF (reference sequence). This CDR3 comprises 15 residues. Sequencing was carried out using peripheral blood. The sequence came from a man in his forties or fifties with acute or convalescent COVID-19. The chain employs TRBV15 and TRBJ2-7; TRBD2 matches at 9 bases. The CDR3 loop reads CATSRDQAGGGEQYF. In DNA, the CDR3 is TGTGCCACCAGCAGAGATCAGGCGGGAGGGGGCGAGCAGTACTTC.